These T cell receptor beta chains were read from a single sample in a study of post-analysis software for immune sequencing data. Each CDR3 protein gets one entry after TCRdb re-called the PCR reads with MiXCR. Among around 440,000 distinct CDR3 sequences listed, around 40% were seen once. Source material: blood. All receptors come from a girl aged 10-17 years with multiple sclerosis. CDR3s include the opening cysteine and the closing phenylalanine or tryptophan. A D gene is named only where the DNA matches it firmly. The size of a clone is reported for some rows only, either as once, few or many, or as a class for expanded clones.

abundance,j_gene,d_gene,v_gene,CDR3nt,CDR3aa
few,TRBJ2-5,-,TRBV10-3,TGTGCCATCAGTGAGTCGCTAGCAAATGGAGAGACCCAGTACTTC,CAISESLANGETQYF
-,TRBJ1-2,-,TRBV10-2,TGCGCCAGCAGTGAGTCTCCGGACAGCTATGGCTACACCTTC,CASSESPDSYGYTF
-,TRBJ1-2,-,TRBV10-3,TGTGCCATCAGTGTTGGCAGCAACTCTAACTATGGCTACACCTTC,CAISVGSNSNYGYTF
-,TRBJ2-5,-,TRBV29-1,TGCAGCGCGCAACCGGGACGTCGCCAAGAGACCCAGTACTTC,CSAQPGRRQETQYF
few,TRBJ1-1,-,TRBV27,TGTGCCAGCAGTTTACATCCAACAGCCCTGAACACTGAAGCTTTCTTT,CASSLHPTALNTEAFF
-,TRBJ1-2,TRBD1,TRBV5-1,TGCGCCAGCAGCCCCGGGACAGGGGGCGTAAGGGATGGCTACACCTTC,CASSPGTGGVRDGYTF
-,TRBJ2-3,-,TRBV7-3,TGTGCCAGCAGGAAAGGCGGCACCTCTAGCACAGATACGCAGTATTTT,CASRKGGTSSTDTQYF
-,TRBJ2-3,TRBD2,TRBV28,TGTGCCAGCAGTCCCCTAGCGGCTAGCACAGATACGCAGTATTTT,CASSPLAASTDTQYF
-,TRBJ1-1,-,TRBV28,TGTGCCAGCAGTCGGGGGGAGAACACTGAAGCTTTCTTT,CASSRGENTEAFF
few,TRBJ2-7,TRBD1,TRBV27,TGTGTCAGCCGTTCTTGGGGGACGGGACAGGGGACCTACGAGCAGTACTTC,CVSRSWGTGQGTYEQYF
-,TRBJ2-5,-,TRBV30,TGTGCCTGGTGCTTAGCGATACCAGAGACCCAGTACTTC,CAWCLAIPETQYF
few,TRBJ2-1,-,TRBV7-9,TGTGCCAGCAGCTCCCGTAGCGATGAGCAGTTCTTC,CASSSRSDEQFF
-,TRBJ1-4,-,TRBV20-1,TGCAGTGCTAGCGGCCGTTGGCGCCGTAATGAAAAACTGTTTTTT,CSASGRWRRNEKLFF
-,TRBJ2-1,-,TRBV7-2,TGTGCCAGCAGCTTAGCCCGGGGTATCAACAATGAGCAGTTCTTC,CASSLARGINNEQFF
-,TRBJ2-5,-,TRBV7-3,TGTGCCAGCAGTTCTCCGAACAATGAGCAGTACTTC,CASSSPNNEQYF
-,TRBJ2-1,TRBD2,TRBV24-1,TGTGCCACCAGTGATTCCGGGACTAGTCCGCATGAGCAGTTCTTC,CATSDSGTSPHEQFF
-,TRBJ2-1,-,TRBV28,TGTGCCAGCAGTTTTAACCAGGTTCACTCCTACAATGAGCAGTTCTTC,CASSFNQVHSYNEQFF
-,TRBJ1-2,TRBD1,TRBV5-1,TGCGCCAGCAGTTCCAACAGGGGTAACTATGGCTACACCTTC,CASSSNRGNYGYTF
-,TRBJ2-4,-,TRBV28,TGTGCCAGCAGTGCCGCTTTGGGCGAGGACATTCAGTACTTC,CASSAALGEDIQYF
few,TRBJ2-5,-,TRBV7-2,TGTGCCAGCAGCTTCCGCACAGGGTCCCAAGAGACCCAGTACTTC,CASSFRTGSQETQYF
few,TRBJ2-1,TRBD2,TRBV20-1,TGCAGTGCTAGACAGCTAGCGGGAGGGGATGAGCAGTTCTTC,CSARQLAGGDEQFF
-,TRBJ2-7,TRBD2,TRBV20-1,TGCAGTGCTAGTGGGCGTCAGGCTAGCGGGGGATCCTACGAGCAGTACTTC,CSASGRQASGGSYEQYF
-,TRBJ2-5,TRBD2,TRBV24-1,TGTGCCACCAGTACTAGCGGGAGGGCGGGAGAAGAGACCCAGTACTTC,CATSTSGRAGEETQYF
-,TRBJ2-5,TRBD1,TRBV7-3,TGTGCCAGCAGCTTATCGGGACAGGGCACTCCGTACTTC,CASSLSGQGTPYF
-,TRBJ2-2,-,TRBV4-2,TGTGCCAGCAGCCAAGAAGTCACGAACACCGAGGAGCTGTTTTTT,CASSQEVTNTEELFF
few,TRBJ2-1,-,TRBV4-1,TGCGCCAGCAGCCAACAATCGAGGGGGGTAGGCAATGAGCAGTTCTTC,CASSQQSRGVGNEQFF
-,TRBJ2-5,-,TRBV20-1,TGCAGTGCGAACCTCGGGACCCAGTACTTC,CSANLGTQYF
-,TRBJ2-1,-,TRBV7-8,TGTGCCAGCAGCCCTCACAATGAGCAGTTCTTC,CASSPHNEQFF
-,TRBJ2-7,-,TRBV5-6,TGTGCCAGCAGCCGCATAGGGCAGCGACCCTACGAGCAGTACTTC,CASSRIGQRPYEQYF